The 30 T cell receptor beta chains listed next were all sequenced from one sample in a study of CXCR3-negative and CXCR3-positive naive CD8 T cells. General study points: In CXCR3-positive naive cells, the TRB CDR3s were more hydrophobic than in CXCR3-negative naive cells.

These receptors lack a known antigen. The TRB libraries of cDNA were built by UMI-labeled 5' RACE. TCRdb reprocessed the 5' RACE reads and reports one entry per CDR3 protein, with no DNA. Here the sample table reports about 150,000 distinct CDR3 sequences. The sequenced sample was naive CXCR3+ CD8+ T cells from blood. Described subset: CD45RO-CCR7+CD27+CD95- naive CD8+ T cells expressing CXCR3 (TNR3+). These receptors originate from a human donor in good health. Some clones in this sample may be carry-over from other donors' samples.

This rearrangement joins TRBV7-9 to TRBJ2-3; TCRdb's D call, TRBD1, is unchecked because there is no DNA. The CDR3 runs to 16 residues. Germline V gene sequence: CDR1 SEHNR, CDR2 FQNEAQ (reference sequence). This CDR3 is CASSPRQGAETDTQYF.

The chain employs TRBV27 and TRBJ2-7; the D call from TCRdb, TRBD1, cannot be confirmed without DNA. Germline V gene lookup returns CDR1 MNHEY and CDR2 SMNVEV (reference sequence). The CDR3 has 13 residues. CDR3: CASSWTQAYEQYF.

The V and J genes are TRBV15 and TRBJ2-3; TCRdb picks TRBD2, but there is no DNA to check that call. Germline values: CDR1 LNHNV, CDR2 YYDKDF (reference sequence). This CDR3 is built from 14 residues. The CDR3 loop reads CATSVEDRTDTQYF.

This rearrangement joins TRBV7-9 to TRBJ2-7; TCRdb returns TRBD2, unconfirmable since there is no DNA. This CDR3 comprises 16 residues. Germline-derived CDR1 and CDR2 are SEHNR and FQNEAQ (reference sequence). The CDR3 region is CASSPLRREVGYEQYF.

The genes are TRBV7-9 and TRBJ2-6; TCRdb's assignment of TRBD1 cannot be checked, as there is no DNA. The CDR3 has 18 amino acids. Germline V CDR1 and CDR2: SEHNR, FQNEAQ (reference sequence). The CDR3 protein is CASSFELAGGSGANVLTF.

V usage is TRBV27 and J usage is TRBJ1-3. Germline V lookup: CDR1 MNHEY, CDR2 SMNVEV (reference sequence). CDR3 length: 14 residues. The CDR3 is CASSSRISGNTIYF.

The CDR3 sequence: CASSYLRGVYNEQFF. The V gene is TRBV6-2 or TRBV6-3, the J gene TRBJ2-1; TCRdb's D gene call, TRBD1, goes unchecked for lack of DNA. Germline CDR1 reads MNHEY; CDR2 reads SVGEGT. This CDR3 comprises 15 residues.

The rearrangement uses TRBV28 and TRBJ1-5; the TCRdb D gene call, TRBD1, has no DNA to confirm it. CDR1 MDHEN and CDR2 SYDVKM come from the germline V gene. The CDR3 runs to 16 residues. The CDR3 reads CASRSAGERGYQPQHF.

The rearrangement joins TRBV15 to TRBJ2-1; the D gene TCRdb calls, TRBD1, cannot be checked with no DNA. This CDR3 comprises 15 residues. Germline values: CDR1 LNHNV, CDR2 YYDKDF (reference sequence). This chain's CDR3 is CATGPPGRAGPEQFF.

The chain carries TRBV13 and TRBJ2-5; TCRdb selects TRBD1, and the lack of DNA leaves this call unchecked. The V gene's germline CDR1 is PRHDT and CDR2 FYEKMQ (reference sequence). The CDR3 contains 14 residues. The CDR3 loop reads CASSSRDGQETQYF. The full variable domain, with the rest looked up from reference TRBV13 and TRBJ2-5, is AAGVIQSPRHLIKEKRETATLKCYPIPRHDTVYWYQQGPGQDPQFLISFYEKMQSDKGSIPDRFSAQQFSDYHSELNMSSLELGDSALYFCASSSRDGQETQYFGPGTRLLVL.

The V and J genes are TRBV6-2 or TRBV6-3 and TRBJ1-1. This CDR3 contains 16 residues. Germline V lookup: CDR1 MNHEY, CDR2 SVGEGT. The CDR3 protein is CASSRPVGTLNTEAFF.

The rearrangement joins TRBV18 to TRBJ2-2; checking the TCRdb D call of TRBD2 is not possible without DNA. Per germline, CDR1 KGHSH and CDR2 LQKENI. This CDR3 is 17 amino acids long. CDR3: CASSPLTSGDHTGELFF.

This chain joins TRBV3-1 and TRBJ1-1; without DNA, the TCRdb call of TRBD1 cannot be checked. The CDR3 is 15 amino acids. Germline CDR1 and CDR2: LGHDT and YNNKEL (reference sequence). The CDR3 protein is CASSQDSTTEPGAFF.

V gene TRBV10-1 combines with J gene TRBJ1-4; checking the TCRdb D call of TRBD1 is not possible without DNA. Germline V gene sequence: CDR1 WNHNN, CDR2 SYGVQD (reference sequence). The CDR3 runs 17 residues. CDR3 sequence reads: CASSAGTGGAFGEKLFF.

The CDR3 sequence: CASSLGTSGIARETQYF. This chain uses TRBV28 with TRBJ2-5; absent DNA, TCRdb's TRBD2 call cannot be checked. Germline assignment: CDR1 MDHEN and CDR2 SYDVKM. This CDR3 contains 17 residues.

The chain couples TRBV29-1 to TRBJ2-7; TCRdb lists TRBD1, though no DNA is available to test this call. The germline CDR1 and CDR2 sequences are SQVTM and ANQGSEA. The CDR3 sequence is 14 residues long. This chain's CDR3 is CSVEDVGRGYEQYF.

The chain recombines TRBV13 with TRBJ2-7; the D gene TCRdb calls, TRBD1, cannot be checked with no DNA. CDR3 size: 15 residues. Germline values: CDR1 PRHDT, CDR2 FYEKMQ (reference sequence). CDR3 amino acids: CASSFRGAGTYEQYF. Full variable domain (missing parts from reference TRBV13 and TRBJ2-7): AAGVIQSPRHLIKEKRETATLKCYPIPRHDTVYWYQQGPGQDPQFLISFYEKMQSDKGSIPDRFSAQQFSDYHSELNMSSLELGDSALYFCASSFRGAGTYEQYFGPGTRLTVT.

The gene calls are TRBV28 and TRBJ2-5; TCRdb lists TRBD1, though no DNA is available to test this call. This CDR3 has 16 residues. The germline V gene encodes CDR1 MDHEN and CDR2 SYDVKM. The CDR3 protein is CASSLLSDPDQETQYF.

The chain has TRBV29-1 and TRBJ2-3; no DNA is available, so the TRBD1 call from TCRdb remains unchecked. CDR1 is SQVTM and CDR2 is ANQGSEA in the germline V gene. The length of the CDR3 is 13 residues. The CDR3 reads CSAVGQLTDTQYF.

V gene TRBV9 combines with J gene TRBJ1-1; TCRdb names TRBD1, which stays unverified in the absence of DNA. The V gene's germline CDR1 is SGDLS and CDR2 YYNGEE. This CDR3 contains 16 residues. CDR3 amino acids: CASRPIGGIWDTEAFF.

The chain joins TRBV29-1 to TRBJ2-7; TCRdb gives TRBD2 as the D gene, but with no DNA this cannot be confirmed. This CDR3 comprises 13 residues. Germline V gives CDR1 SQVTM, CDR2 ANQGSEA. CDR3 in amino acids: CSLRVAGSYEQYF.

The chain has TRBV7-9 and TRBJ1-1; TCRdb returns TRBD1, unconfirmable since there is no DNA. In germline, CDR1 is SEHNR, CDR2 FQNEAQ (reference sequence). This CDR3 contains 16 residues. CDR3 in amino acids: CASSLVGGSGNTEAFF.

V gene TRBV28 combines with J gene TRBJ1-4. The CDR3 loop spans 14 amino acids. Germline-derived CDR1 and CDR2 are MDHEN and SYDVKM. CDR3 in amino acids: CASSLLPTNEKLFF.

The chain links TRBV9 to TRBJ2-7; TCRdb reports TRBD2, a call that lacks DNA to check it against. This CDR3 region has 15 residues. Germline V gives CDR1 SGDLS, CDR2 YYNGEE. The chain's CDR3 is CASSEGEGSPYEQYF. The full variable domain, its missing parts supplied by reference TRBV9 and TRBJ2-7, is DSGVTQTPKHLITATGQRVTLRCSPRSGDLSVYWYQQSLDQGLQFLIQYYNGEERAKGNILERFSAQQFPDLHSELNLSSLELGDSALYFCASSEGEGSPYEQYFGPGTRLTVT.

The chain recombines TRBV29-1 with TRBJ2-3. The CDR3 has 14 amino acids. Germline V CDR1 and CDR2: SQVTM, ANQGSEA. This CDR3 is CSVRVGLVTDTQYF.

The V and J genes are TRBV28 and TRBJ2-2; the TCRdb call, TRBD2, lacks DNA for checking. The CDR3 spans 19 residues. CDR1 is MDHEN and CDR2 is SYDVKM in the germline V gene. CDR3 sequence: CASSKGTSWIGSSTGELFF.

The chain links TRBV28 to TRBJ2-7; TCRdb outputs TRBD1, but without DNA this stays unchecked. From germline, CDR1 is MDHEN and CDR2 SYDVKM. The CDR3 has 17 amino acids. The CDR3 here is CASSFGQGPSSSYEQYF.

The chain carries TRBV19 and TRBJ2-1; TCRdb picks TRBD2, but there is no DNA to check that call. In germline, CDR1 is LNHDA, CDR2 SQIVND (reference sequence). The CDR3 spans 16 residues. The chain's CDR3 is CASSIFDSLAYNEQFF.

V is TRBV7-2 and J is TRBJ2-7; there is no DNA to check the TCRdb D call of TRBD1. This CDR3 is built from 13 residues. In germline, CDR1 is SGHTA, CDR2 FQGNSA. CDR3 amino acids: CASSSDGRNEQYF.

The gene calls are TRBV14 and TRBJ2-1. Germline CDR1 and CDR2: SGHDN and FVKESK. This CDR3 spans 15 amino acids. Here the CDR3 reads CASSHLDFSYNEQFF.